This T cell receptor (beta chain) was obtained from a study of cytomegalovirus exposure and HLA in healthy donors. General study findings and limits: An analysis done earlier found most TCR beta V segments productive about 87% or about 30% of the time. Presence/absence analyses took donor sequencing depth as roughly uniform.

About this clone itself: The antigen is unknown.

It was with 60 Vbeta and 13 Jbeta primers that the PCR ran. Here immunoSEQ multiplex PCR was the method, and the copy in TCRdb shows in-frame clones only, minus some. The profile shows over 85,000 clones, roughly two thirds of them singletons. This clonotype originated in a man aged 35-49 years in good health and CMV-seronegative. The sample consisted of PBMCs.

The CDR3 DNA sequence: TGCGCCAGCAGCCAAGTAGCACGGTTAGACTACGAGCAGTACTTC. Translated: CASSQVARLDYEQYF. V gene TRBV4-1 combines with J gene TRBJ2-7; D gene ambiguous. V was pared by 1 base and J by 3 bases, with 13 bases between. CDR1 is MGHRA and CDR2 is YSYEKL in the germline V gene. The CDR3 spans 15 residues.